This TCR beta chain was profiled in a study of cytomegalovirus exposure and HLA in healthy donors. The PCR made use of 60 Vbeta and 13 Jbeta primers. Using immunoSEQ multiplex PCR, the repertoire was profiled, and TCRdb retains in-frame clones only, with some absent. The sample lists 100,000 to 150,000 clones; about 80% were seen once. This CDR3 is built from 15 residues. J lost 4 bases, V lost 3 bases, and 6 bases had no gene match. In nominal health when sampled, donors likely had unrecorded immune exposures nonetheless. The chain carries TRBV23-1 and TRBJ1-5; the match to TRBD1 covers 7 bases. TRBV23-1 has ORF status, its function being uncertain. This clonotype was obtained from a man aged 25-45 years in good health and CMV-seropositive. What was sequenced was PBMCs. In nucleotides, the CDR3 is TGCGCCAGCAGTCACGCGGGACAGACAAATCAGCCCCAGCATTTT. Protein product: CASSHAGQTNQPQHF.